Each of the 2 T cell receptor beta chains below was sequenced from the same sample in a study of blood T cells in healthy people across ages. Then a second PCR, running about 6 to 12 cycles, was carried out with a sample-barcoded 5' primer and a J-beta primer mix. TCRdb fed the 5' RACE reads into MiXCR, producing one record per CDR3 protein. The data show about 1.7 million distinct CDR3 sequences, over 25% seen once. Sequences were obtained from blood. The receptors were sampled from a woman under 40 in good health.

This clonotype has more than one count but fewer than ten. J is TRBJ2-1 and V is TRBV2, with TRBD1 matching 8 bases. This CDR3 region has 16 residues. CDR1 is SNHLY, CDR2 FYNNEI, per germline. The trim removed 5 bases at V and 0 bases at J, leaving 6 bases unmatched. This CDR3 reads CASSKTGGSSYNEQFF. CDR3 in DNA: TGTGCCAGCAGTAAAACAGGGGGGTCCTCCTACAATGAGCAGTTCTTC.

The sample holds a few counts of this clonotype. The genes are TRBV15 and TRBJ1-5; no firm D call. With 3 bases removed from V and 5 bases from J, the gap between germline ends came to 14 bases. Germline V CDR1 and CDR2: LNHNV, YYDKDF (reference sequence). The CDR3 is 15 residues long. CDR3 in amino acids: CATSRGSSGYQPQHF. CDR3 bases: TGTGCCACCAGCAGGGGTTCCTCCGGGTATCAGCCCCAGCATTTT.